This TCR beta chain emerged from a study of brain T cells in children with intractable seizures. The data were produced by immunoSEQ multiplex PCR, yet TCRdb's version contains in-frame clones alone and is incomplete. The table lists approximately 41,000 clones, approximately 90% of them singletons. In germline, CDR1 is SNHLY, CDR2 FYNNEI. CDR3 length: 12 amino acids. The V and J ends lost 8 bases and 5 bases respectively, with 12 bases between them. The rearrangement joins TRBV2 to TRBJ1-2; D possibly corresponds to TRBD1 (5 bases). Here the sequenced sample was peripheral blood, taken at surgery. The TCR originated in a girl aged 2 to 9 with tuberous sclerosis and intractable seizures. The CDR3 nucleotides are TGTGCCAGCGATATTGGGGGATATGGCTACACCTTC. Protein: CASDIGGYGYTF.